This T cell receptor (beta chain) was obtained from a study of T cells in Graves' hyperthyroidism and ophthalmopathy. Study information: Specimen type is peripheral blood, collected at initial diagnosis prior to any treatment.

Germline CDR1 reads DFQATT; CDR2 reads SNEGSKA (reference sequence). CDR3 size: 15 residues. V was trimmed by 0 bases and J by 2 bases, leaving 10 bases between them. Amplification targeted TCR beta CDR3 regions from RNA transcripts. Researchers ran a first-round RT-PCR on the TCR CDR3 using the HTBI primer set. A single record per CDR3 protein comes from TCRdb applying MiXCR to the multiplex PCR reads. The sample includes about 130,000 distinct CDR3 sequences, 22% seen only once; the top ten take around 69%. Blood was sampled at initial diagnosis of hyperthyroidism, prior to onset of any ophthalmopathy symptoms.

The source of this sequence is a woman in her 50s with Graves' hyperthyroidism that later progressed to Graves' ophthalmopathy. The sequencing input was blood. The J gene is TRBJ1-4, the V gene TRBV20-1, with D unresolved. CDR3 sequence reads: CSARDLGTTNEKLFF. The DNA for the CDR3 is TGCAGTGCTAGAGATCTAGGCACCACTAATGAAAAACTGTTTTTT.